This T cell receptor (beta chain) came from a study of T cells in Graves' hyperthyroidism and ophthalmopathy. This clonotype was found many times. Amplification yielded TCR beta CDR3 regions, with RNA transcripts as the source. During a first-round RT-PCR of the TCR CDR3, the HTBI primer set was used. TCRdb passed the multiplex PCR reads through MiXCR, listing each CDR3 protein once. The top ten clones hold about 40% of a sample with under 250,000 distinct CDR3 sequences, around 24% of them seen once. This TCR came from a woman in her thirties or forties with Graves' ophthalmopathy. The specimen sequenced was blood.

The DNA of the CDR3 is TGTGCCAGCAGTTACCTGGAGGGACAGGGGGAAGAGACCCAGTACTTC. Its translation: CASSYLEGQGEETQYF. The chain combines TRBV6-5 with TRBJ2-5; TRBD1 aligns across 11 bases. Trimming at V came to 2 bases and at J to 3 bases, leaving 5 bases not matched to a gene. Germline CDR1 and CDR2: MNHEY and SVGAGI. The CDR3 spans 16 residues.